These 19 T cell receptor beta chains were all obtained from the same sample, sequenced in a study of T-cell memory formation after mild COVID-19. One entry per CDR3 protein, called by TCRdb with MiXCR from the 5' RACE reads. This repertoire shows about 400,000 distinct CDR3 sequences, around 17% found once; its top ten account for around a fifth. Sequenced material: PBMCs or a T cell subset sorted from them (not recorded which). The origin of the receptors is a man aged 18 to 29 who had mild COVID-19 (a few samples of this study predate the infection). Cell type and time point are not known.

This clonotype was seen a few times. The chain links TRBV4-2 to TRBJ1-1; a weak D match, TRBD1 (6 bases). V was trimmed by 0 bases and J by 10 bases, leaving 18 bases between them. CDR3 size: 15 residues. Germline CDR1 reads LGHNA; CDR2 reads YNFKEQ. CDR3 bases: TGTGCCAGCAGCCAAGACGGTGTTTGGACAGACCGAGCTTTCTTT. It is translated as CASSQDGVWTDRAFF.

This chain connects TRBV7-2 to TRBJ1-3; D ambiguous. The V and J ends lost 5 bases and 0 bases respectively, with 14 bases between them. Looked up from germline, CDR1 is SGHTA and CDR2 is FQGNSA. This CDR3 comprises 16 residues. CDR3 in amino acids: CASSPRVAASGNTIYF. The CDR3 DNA reads as TGTGCCAGCAGCCCGAGGGTCGCTGCCTCTGGAAACACCATATATTTT.

The chain links TRBV6-4 to TRBJ1-1, with D maybe TRBD1 (5 bases). Trimming shortened V by 6 bases and J by 9 bases, and 17 bases separated the two germline ends. The germline CDR1 and CDR2 sequences are MRHNA and SNTAGT. The CDR3 consists of 13 residues. CDR3 residues: CASSPIAGRKAFF. The DNA for the CDR3 is TGTGCCAGCAGCCCCATCGCAGGGCGTAAAGCTTTCTTT.

The chain employs TRBV2 and TRBJ2-3; D may be TRBD2 (7 bases). Germline lookup yields CDR1 SNHLY and CDR2 FYNNEI. V was clipped by 6 bases and J by 3 bases, with 16 bases between them. CDR3 size: 15 residues. The CDR3: CASRLLGGGTDTQYF. For the CDR3, the DNA is TGTGCCAGCAGACTACTAGGGGGGGGGACAGATACGCAGTATTTT.

This clonotype has just a few counts. The rearrangement joins TRBV7-2 to TRBJ1-4, with D perhaps matching TRBD1 (5 bases). This CDR3 region has 14 residues. CDR1 and CDR2 (germline): SGHTA, FQGNSA. V was pared by 5 bases and J by 5 bases, with 12 bases between. The CDR3 DNA follows: TGTGCCAGCAGCCAGGGACGGGAGAATGAAAAACTGTTTTTT. Protein: CASSQGRENEKLFF.

This clonotype was detected only a few times. This chain connects TRBV6-4 to TRBJ2-7, with 7 positions matching TRBD1. Unmatched junction bases numbered 8, after V lost 3 bases and J lost 3 bases. Per germline, CDR1 MRHNA and CDR2 SNTAGT. The CDR3 has 15 amino acids. The CDR3 region has the DNA TGTGCCAGCAGTGAATCTTCCGGGACAGTCTACGAGCAGTACTTC. Translation: CASSESSGTVYEQYF.

The chain is built from TRBV15 and TRBJ2-1, with D unresolved. Germline V gene data show CDR1 as LNHNV and CDR2 as YYDKDF (reference sequence). This CDR3 is 15 amino acids long. V was cut by 3 bases and J by 8 bases, with 17 bases left in between. The CDR3 DNA sequence: TGTGCCACCAGCAGGGAGCAATTGGGCCGGCATGAGCAGTTCTTC. The encoded protein is CATSREQLGRHEQFF.

This clonotype was seen more than once but under ten times. The chain combines TRBV7-3 with TRBJ1-6; D unclear. V lost 1 base, J lost 7 bases, and 11 bases lay in between. CDR3 size: 15 residues. Germline V gene lookup returns CDR1 SGHTA and CDR2 FQGTGA. The DNA of the CDR3 is TGTGCCAGCAGCTTAATTTATGGGGAGAATTCACCCCTCCACTTT. Its protein is CASSLIYGENSPLHF. Full variable domain (remainder filled in from reference TRBV7-3 and TRBJ1-6): GAGVSQTPSNKVTEKGKYVELRCDPISGHTALYWYRQSLGQGPEFLIYFQGTGAADDSGLPNDRFFAVRPEGSVSTLKIQRTERGDSAVYLCASSLIYGENSPLHFGNGTRLTVT.

V gene TRBV20-1 combines with J gene TRBJ1-2; D is uncertain. This CDR3 has 12 amino acids. V was trimmed by 6 bases and J by 11 bases, leaving 19 bases between them. CDR1 is DFQATT and CDR2 is SNEGSKA in the germline V gene (reference sequence). CDR3 residues: CSAVAAGVRYTF. In nucleotides, the CDR3 is TGCAGTGCCGTGGCTGCCGGGGTGAGATACACCTTC.

The chain has TRBV9 and TRBJ2-5; 10 bases agree with TRBD2. The germline V gene has CDR1 SGDLS and CDR2 YYNGEE. The CDR3 is 16 amino acids. The trim removed 0 bases at V and 2 bases at J, leaving 4 bases unmatched. Here the CDR3 reads CASSVEKRGGQETQYF. CDR3 nucleotides: TGTGCCAGCAGCGTAGAGAAGCGGGGGGGACAAGAGACCCAGTACTTC.

The chain uses TRBV20-1 and TRBJ2-7; 7 positions match TRBD2. The V gene's germline CDR1 is DFQATT and CDR2 SNEGSKA (reference sequence). The CDR3 runs to 14 residues. Losses at the gene ends were 0 bases for V and 4 bases for J; bases not matched to a gene: 6. CDR3 amino acids: CSARDRGGSYEQYV. The CDR3 coding sequence is TGCAGTGCTAGAGATCGAGGCGGGAGTTACGAGCAGTACGTC.

This rearrangement joins TRBV2 to TRBJ2-7, with 7 bases fitting TRBD1. Germline V gene sequence: CDR1 SNHLY, CDR2 FYNNEI. The CDR3 runs 15 residues. The V and J ends lost 8 bases and 1 base, in that order; junction bases with no gene match: 11. For the CDR3, the DNA is TGTGCCAGCCCTAGGGGGCAGGTGAGATCCTACGAGCAGTACGTC. Residues: CASPRGQVRSYEQYV.

The rearrangement uses TRBV6-2 or TRBV6-3 and TRBJ1-1; D possibly corresponds to TRBD1 (6 bases). Per germline, CDR1 MNHEY and CDR2 SVGEGT. Trimming took off 3 bases at V and 3 bases at J, with 11 bases between the two ends. This CDR3 has 14 amino acids. This CDR3 is CASSYWAGDTEAFF. The CDR3, as DNA: TGTGCCAGCAGTTATTGGGCAGGGGACACTGAAGCTTTCTTT.

The V gene is TRBV6-2 or TRBV6-3, the J gene TRBJ2-1; possibly TRBD2 for D (6 bases). The V gene lost 6 bases and the J gene lost 6 bases, with 12 bases spanning the gap. The germline CDR1 and CDR2 sequences are MNHEY and SVGEGT. The CDR3 is 13 amino acids. The CDR3 sequence: CASRPSVANEQFF. CDR3 DNA: TGTGCCAGCAGGCCTAGCGTCGCCAATGAGCAGTTCTTC.

This chain joins TRBV5-6 and TRBJ2-7; 10 nucleotides match TRBD1. The CDR3 sequence is 15 residues long. The germline gives CDR1 SGHDT, CDR2 YYEEEE. V lost 3 bases, J lost 5 bases, and 8 bases stayed unmatched. The CDR3 DNA reads as TGTGCCAGCAGCTACTGGGACAGGGGAGGAAACGAGCAGTACTTC. Translation: CASSYWDRGGNEQYF.

The chain uses TRBV20-1 and TRBJ1-2; D remains ambiguous. The V gene's germline CDR1 is DFQATT and CDR2 SNEGSKA (reference sequence). Trimming removed 3 bases at V and 3 bases at J, with 20 bases between. The CDR3 has 16 amino acids. The CDR3 spells CSASSIRHSGYYGYTF. In DNA, the CDR3 is TGCAGTGCTAGTTCGATAAGGCACTCTGGCTACTATGGCTACACCTTC.

This sequence joins TRBV21-1 and TRBJ2-1. TRBV21-1 is marked as a pseudogene. The CDR3 length is 16 residues. The CDR3 region has the DNA TGTGCCAGCAGCGTCTCAGCCGGGAGAGCCTACAATGAGCAGTTCTTC. Translation gives CASSVSAGRAYNEQFF.

This clonotype was observed a few times. The genes are TRBV7-9 and TRBJ2-7; D gene ambiguous. CDR3 length: 15 amino acids. CDR1 and CDR2 (germline): SEHNR, FQNEAQ (reference sequence). V gave up 7 bases and J gave up 0 bases, with 16 bases separating them. CDR3 nucleotides: TGTGCCAGCACGTCGTCGGCGGTGTCCTCCTACGAGCAGTACTTC. Protein product: CASTSSAVSSYEQYF.

The CDR3 is CSAREGVAVYEQYF. CDR3 nucleotide sequence: TGCAGTGCTAGAGAGGGGGTAGCGGTTTACGAGCAGTACTTC. This rearrangement joins TRBV20-1 to TRBJ2-7, with D possibly being TRBD2 (6 bases). Germline lookup yields CDR1 DFQATT and CDR2 SNEGSKA (reference sequence). The CDR3 runs 14 residues. V dropped 0 bases and J dropped 4 bases, with 13 bases sitting between them.